The source of this TCR beta chain is a study of radiation and T cells in renal cell carcinoma. This table comes from immunoSEQ multiplex PCR, and its TCRdb copy is limited to in-frame clones, with some not included. The sample contains approximately 140,000 clones, about 88% of which appear only once. Stated time point: baseline pretreatment blood. Treatment in this sample: 15 Gy SBRT to primary tumor, nephrectomy 4 weeks later. The patient's renal cell carcinoma had clear cell pathology. The CDR3 has 13 residues. V was clipped by 3 bases and J by 1 base, with 6 bases between them. Germline CDR1 MNHEY, CDR2 SMNVEV (reference sequence).

Material: blood, obtained from a patient whose treatment included radiotherapy and nephrectomy. The rearrangement joins TRBV27 to TRBJ1-1; D might be TRBD1 (6 bases). The source is a woman in her 70s with renal cell carcinoma. The CDR3 spells CASSLGQNTEAFF. The CDR3 region has the DNA TGTGCCAGCAGTTTGGGACAGAACACTGAAGCTTTCTTT.